The entry below describes one T cell receptor (beta chain). Its antigen is not yet known. The junction does not match germline at one end; this may be a read error. These data are taken from a study of cytomegalovirus exposure and HLA in healthy donors (dated by TCRdb to 2015 to 2018). Regarding the study in general: According to an earlier analysis of 450 to 650 of the donors, about 180 million T cells yielded roughly 110 million unique TCR beta sequences and around 280 Gb of sequence data. Roughly 5 DR-DQ haplotypes were handled as single units for association and clustering, since linkage in the cohort was strong. Rather than using new phenotypic data, the later analysis identified candidate immune exposures from TCR beta sequences and from how often those sequences occurred across donors. A later analysis re-analyzed previously published TCR beta repertoires from 650 to 800 donors and added high-resolution HLA genotyping to study TCR occurrence patterns. An earlier analysis of around 640 of the donors used high-throughput TCR beta sequencing to judge whether each TCR beta V gene segment behaved as functional or pseudogenic. Of the 300 to 450 genotyped donors, about 80% fell in the genetic ancestry cluster associated with self-reported Caucasian donors. An early release covering approximately 600 HLA-typed donors comprised about 300 gigabases of sequencing data and roughly 85 million unique TCR sequences. Among 300 to 500 genotyped donors of the cohort, an average of roughly 230,000 unique TCR beta nucleotide sequences was sequenced per donor, of which approximately 19% were non-productive. In addition to the first cohort of about 650 subjects, a separate validation cohort of about 120 different subjects was used. Every discovery cohort repertoire had been produced on one sequencing platform. A later genetic analysis took genome-wide SNP genotypes for about three fifths of the 666 donors and used that subset as a discovery cohort. Alongside the repertoire data, information on donor age, sex, ethnicity and CMV serostatus was compiled. HLA typing included class I and class II loci at four-digit resolution. High-throughput TCR immunosequencing, statistical association of individual TCRs with disease status, and machine learning were combined to predict cytomegalovirus infection status. The study was designed to test whether signatures of past pathogen exposure could be identified by cataloging public T cell receptors. Typing coverage differed by locus: A, B, C, DRB1 and DQB1 were typed in roughly 629-630 donors, DQA1 in roughly 510, DPA1 in 600 to 610, and DPB1 in 450 to 490. The study used immunosequencing to profile the T cell repertoires of approximately 650 subjects and linked those repertoires to cytomegalovirus serostatus.

Receptor amplification or capture employed the immunoSEQ multiplex PCR assay. The multiplex PCR relied on a mix of 60 forward primers for TCR Vbeta segments and 13 reverse primers for TCR Jbeta segments. Amplification of the CDR3 region of rearranged TCR beta genes was performed with a multiplex PCR assay on genomic DNA. On the Illumina HiSeq System, the amplified TCR beta libraries were sequenced as 87-base-pair reads. Under the source paper's analysis protocol: A later analysis counted tens of millions of unique TCR beta chains across the 690 or so repertoires, and 10 million to 11 million of these chains were shared by at least two donors. A nearest-neighbor algorithm error-corrected the raw reads and collapsed the reads into unique sequences, merging closely related sequences to remove PCR and sequencing errors. To assign V, D and J gene segments, CDR3 sequences were aligned to IMGT reference sequences. For a sequence to be retained, a match of at least six nucleotides to both a V gene segment and a J gene segment was required. A rearrangement counted as productive if the CDR3 had no stop codons and remained in frame with V and J, and every other rearrangement counted as non-productive. Following IMGT convention, CDR3 was defined as the stretch from the second conserved V-encoded cysteine up to the conserved J-encoded phenylalanine. The earlier analysis of 500 to 650 of the donors excluded any sequence lacking an unambiguous match to a single V gene segment. An earlier analysis of around 600 of the donors classified V segments as functional when productive rearrangements were above 56.7% and as segregating when the standard deviation between donors was above 5%. A statistical classification framework was developed to diagnose cytomegalovirus status using the catalog of TCR beta chain sequences. A later analysis assigned V and J genes by comparing TCR nucleotide sequences with IMGT/GENE-DB human TR gene sequences. Using the TCRdist pipeline, a later analysis assigned CDR3 sequences along with most-parsimonious VDJ recombination scenarios. In a later analysis, each TCR beta chain was defined by its CDR3 amino acid sequence together with its V-gene family, and reads without a unique V-gene family were excluded. As a way to deal with suspected cross-contamination and a sequencing artifact, a later analysis dropped over 550 nucleotide sequences that were highly shared and had low generation probability. For each public chain, a later analysis derived a clonal expansion index from normalized ranks of inferred template counts within each repertoire. In a later analysis, generation probabilities were computed using a VDJ recombination model fitted to out-of-frame rearrangements, and the results were checked against IGoR. In a later analysis, TCR-TCR, TCR-HLA and TCR-CMV co-occurrence was scored with hypergeometric tests, and a repertoire-size bias correction was applied to TCR pairs. To estimate false discovery rates, a later analysis permuted the HLA or CMV assignments 20 times. In a later analysis, co-occurring TCRs were grouped with DBSCAN, and TCRdist sequence similarity was added when clustering was performed within HLA-allele-positive subsets. Repertoires with fewer than 30,000 or more than 120,000 public chains, plus five repertoires with anomalous nucleotide sharing, were excluded from co-occurrence clustering. TCRdb took this table from immuneACCESS and kept in-frame rearrangements with V and J called. Such tables lack part of the clones; where checked against another copy, unresolved V genes explain under half of the gap, and the rest is unexplained. The V and J calls and clone size come from that table; D and trimming were worked out from the DNA. The sample table holds 95,000 to 150,000 clones, of which around 66% were seen once. Of the sample, under 9.5% is held by the ten largest clones.

General study outcomes and caveats: Because counts were too low, roughly 18 rarely observed V segments, including chromosome 9 orphons, were left out of the earlier analysis of roughly 600 of the donors. The 87-base-pair reads could not distinguish some IMGT-functional V segments, including TRBV6-2 and TRBV6-3, so those segments were excluded. A later genetic analysis reported fewer N-insertions in productive TCRs among donors in an Asian-associated ancestry cluster than the roughly 620-donor mean. Roughly uniform sequencing depth across donors was assumed in presence/absence analyses, although this assumption may not hold. The study listed over 150 TCR beta chains as associated with cytomegalovirus. HLA typing was unavailable for some donors at each locus, so association tests used only the typed subset. A group of highly shared sequence variants was considered likely to be a technical artifact of the sequencing pipeline. A further reported finding was that TCR beta sequences accurately predicted the HLA-A and HLA-B alleles for most subjects in the first cohort. According to the authors, the approach could potentially be generalized to other disease states and immunological phenotypes. Several of the top co-occurrence clusters appeared to be linked to parvovirus B19, influenza, CMV and Epstein-Barr virus, according to a later analysis. In a later analysis, more than 15,000 TCR beta sequences were associated with specific HLA alleles at a false discovery rate of 0.05. A later genetic analysis associated a missense DCLRE1C variant with V-gene and J-gene trimming of TCR beta chains, and an independent cohort replicated the association. A few of the identified cytomegalovirus-associated TCR beta chains were confirmed in vitro to be specific for cytomegalovirus antigens. Correlated functional status among segregating V segments might be attributable to linkage disequilibrium, but an unknown experimental factor could not be ruled out. Broadly in line with IMGT annotations, most TCR beta V segments showed up in productive rearrangements about 87% or about 30% of the time in an earlier analysis of around 600 of the donors. Assigning TCR associations to individual alleles was difficult when HLA alleles, especially DR and DQ, strongly co-occurred. For the cohort, immune exposure information was limited to CMV serostatus. According to a later analysis, most CMV-associated TCR beta chains appeared to be HLA-restricted, and the HLA associations seemed to be driven largely by CMV exposure. In this cohort, only TCR beta chains were sequenced, and detectable features were limited by the absence of alpha or paired-chain data. The classifier was reported to diagnose cytomegalovirus status with high specificity and sensitivity in both the original and validation cohorts. In a later analysis, HLA-associated TCR beta chains showed more clonal expansion and lower generation probabilities than non-associated chains that were equally common. While some public TCRs were present in many individuals, most TCR sequences turned up only very rarely across donors. According to a later analysis, TCR association rates differed among HLA loci, with DRB1 alleles showing the most associated TCRs and HLA-C alleles showing the fewest.

The cohort was made up of approximately 670 healthy bone marrow donors. At the time of sampling, every cohort member was nominally healthy, though immune exposures that went unrecorded were likely present. The donor was CMV seropositive and belonged to the group of over 250 seropositive cohort members. Every donor gave a peripheral blood sample, and the peripheral blood mononuclear cells from that sample were used for TCR beta sequencing. Genomic DNA was extracted from the blood cell samples with the Qiagen DNeasy Blood Extraction Kit. The CDR3 sequence holds 13 residues, the cysteine and phenylalanine included. Solely the CDR3 DNA is kept, with 39 bases framed from the first base. Reading the germline V gene (reference sequence) gives CDR1 SSHAT and CDR2 FNYEAQ.

The receptor's source is a woman in her 40s in good health and CMV-seropositive. What was sequenced was PBMCs. The sequence joins TRBV7-7 to TRBJ2-3; a weak D assignment points to TRBD2 (6 bases agree). The CDR3 region reads CASSRLVTDTQYF. The DNA sequence is TGTGCTAGCAGCCGACTAGTGACAGATACGCAGTATTTT.